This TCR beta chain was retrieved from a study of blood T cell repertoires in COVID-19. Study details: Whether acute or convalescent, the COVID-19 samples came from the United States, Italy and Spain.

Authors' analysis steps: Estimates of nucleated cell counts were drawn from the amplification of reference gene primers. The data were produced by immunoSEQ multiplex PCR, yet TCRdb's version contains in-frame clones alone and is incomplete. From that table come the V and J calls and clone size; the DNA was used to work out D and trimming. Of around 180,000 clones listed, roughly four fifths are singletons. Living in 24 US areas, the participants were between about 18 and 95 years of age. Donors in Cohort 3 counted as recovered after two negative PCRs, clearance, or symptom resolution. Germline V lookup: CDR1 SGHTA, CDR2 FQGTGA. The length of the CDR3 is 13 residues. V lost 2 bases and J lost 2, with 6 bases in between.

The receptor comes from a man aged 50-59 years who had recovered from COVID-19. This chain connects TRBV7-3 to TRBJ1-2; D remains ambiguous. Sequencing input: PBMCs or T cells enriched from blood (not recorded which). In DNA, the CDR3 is TGTGCCAGCAGCTTAGCGCCGAACTATGGCTACACCTTC. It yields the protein CASSLAPNYGYTF.